Sequencing of this T cell receptor (beta chain) was carried out in a study of blood T cell repertoires in COVID-19. Study details: In each case, the material was cDNA or gDNA derived from T cells, B-cell-depleted T cells, or PBMCs.

The V gene lost 5 bases and the J gene lost 2 bases, with 14 bases spanning the gap. This CDR3 contains 15 residues. CDR1 ENHRY and CDR2 SYGVKD come from the germline V gene. The table came from immunoSEQ multiplex PCR; TCRdb's copy has only in-frame clones and leaves some out. The table includes tens of thousands of clones, approximately 80% detected once. The chain is built from TRBV10-3 and TRBJ2-3, with TRBD1 as a possible D gene (5 bases). The receptor was derived from a woman older than 75 with active or convalescent COVID-19. The sequencing sample was made of peripheral blood. The CDR3 DNA is TGTGCCATCAGTCCCAGGGTCAATCCCACAGATACGCAGTATTTT. Translated: CAISPRVNPTDTQYF.